The text below deals with one T cell receptor (beta chain). Here immunoSEQ multiplex PCR was the method, and the copy in TCRdb shows in-frame clones only, minus some. Of approximately 210,000 clones in the sample, about 83% were seen once. From germline, CDR1 is MNHEY and CDR2 SVGEGT. V was trimmed by 1 base and J by 1 base, leaving 10 bases between them. This CDR3 contains 15 residues. The sample comes from a study of blood T cell repertoires in COVID-19. The genes are TRBV6-2 or TRBV6-3 and TRBJ1-2; D is unresolved. This receptor was identified in a man aged 45 to 65 with active or convalescent COVID-19. Material: peripheral blood. The CDR3, as DNA: TGTGCCAGCAGTTACTTAGCTGGGTTTAACTATGGCTACACCTTC. Its translation: CASSYLAGFNYGYTF.